Below are 29 T cell receptor beta chains sequenced from a single sample in a study of cytomegalovirus exposure and HLA in healthy donors. PCR involved 60 Vbeta and 13 Jbeta primers. The assay was immunoSEQ multiplex PCR, and TCRdb's table has in-frame clones only and misses some. The sample yields 55,000 to 80,000 clones, about 77% seen once. Sequencing was carried out using PBMCs. The source of these receptors is a man aged 35 to 55 in good health and CMV-seronegative.

The chain recombines TRBV2 with TRBJ2-1; D possibly corresponds to TRBD2 (5 bases). The CDR3 consists of 12 residues. V lost 6 bases and J lost 9, with 12 bases in between. The germline V gene encodes CDR1 SNHLY and CDR2 FYNNEI. The CDR3 DNA is TGTGCCAGCAGGGATGAGCGGTTTGAGCAGTTCTTC. The encoded protein is CASRDERFEQFF.

V and J are TRBV6-5 and TRBJ1-2; 8 nucleotides line up with TRBD1. The CDR3 runs 13 residues. Germline CDR1 MNHEY, CDR2 SVGAGI. V trimming: 7 bases; J trimming: 8 bases; junction bases outside the gene matches: 9. The CDR3 loop reads CASTQGAVGGYTF. The CDR3 nucleotides are TGTGCCAGCACCCAGGGGGCAGTCGGGGGCTACACCTTC.

This clone has only a few counts. The chain links TRBV4-2 to TRBJ2-3; 12 bases line up with TRBD2. J gave up 4 bases and V 1 base, and 3 bases lay outside the gene matches. There are 16 residues in the CDR3. Germline V gene lookup returns CDR1 LGHNA and CDR2 YNFKEQ. CDR3 DNA sequence: TGTGCCAGCAGCCAAGGGACTAGCGGGAATTCAGATACGCAGTATTTT. The encoded protein is CASSQGTSGNSDTQYF.

This rearrangement joins TRBV18 to TRBJ1-5; tentative D call: TRBD1 (5 bases). V lost 3 bases to trimming and J lost 0 bases, with 9 bases between them. CDR3 length: 15 residues. The V gene's germline CDR1 is KGHSH and CDR2 LQKENI. CDR3 in DNA: TGTGCCAGCTCACCTCAGGGCCATAGCAATCAGCCCCAGCATTTT. It translates to CASSPQGHSNQPQHF.

The chain combines TRBV5-4 with TRBJ2-7, with TRBD2 identical over 9 bases. This CDR3 spans 16 amino acids. V lost 1 base and J lost 7; bases outside the gene matches: 12. Germline CDR1 is SGHNT and CDR2 is YYREEE (reference sequence). The CDR3 loop reads CASSLTAGGPVVEQYF. CDR3 in DNA: TGTGCCAGCAGCTTGACGGCGGGAGGGCCCGTGGTTGAGCAGTACTTC.

This chain connects TRBV6-6 to TRBJ1-5; tentative D call: TRBD1 (5 bases). CDR1 is MNHNY and CDR2 is SVGAGI in the germline V gene (reference sequence). The V end was cut by 6 bases, the J end by 3 bases, with 9 bases between. The CDR3 has 13 residues. CDR3 bases: TGTGCCAGCAGCCGCGGGGCCAATCAGCCCCAGCATTTT. Protein: CASSRGANQPQHF.

CDR3 coding DNA: TGCGCCAGCACAGACAGGAAGAACACTGAAGCTTTCTTT. Translating gives CASTDRKNTEAFF. The chain joins TRBV10-2 to TRBJ1-1; D is possibly TRBD1 (6 bases). The CDR3 contains 13 residues. The V end lost 7 bases, the J end lost 1 base, and 10 bases lay between the germline ends. The germline CDR1 and CDR2 sequences are WSHSY and SAAADI.

V is TRBV29-1 and J is TRBJ1-1; possible D gene TRBD1, 6 bases. V was cut by 6 bases and J by 6 bases, with 17 bases left in between. The CDR3 runs to 13 residues. The germline V gene encodes CDR1 SQVTM and CDR2 ANQGSEA. The CDR3 is CSVRRSPGAEAFF. In DNA form, the CDR3 reads TGCAGCGTCCGACGTTCCCCAGGGGCTGAAGCTTTCTTT.

The rearrangement joins TRBV6-4 to TRBJ2-3, with a tentative D call TRBD1 (5 bases). Germline assignment: CDR1 MRHNA and CDR2 SNTAGT. The V end was cut by 3 bases, the J end by 3 bases, with 7 bases between. The CDR3 spans 13 residues. CDR3 sequence reads: CASSEAGTDTQYF. The CDR3 nucleotides are TGTGCCAGCAGTGAAGCAGGGACAGATACGCAGTATTTT.

In this sample, this clone turned up once. V usage is TRBV19 and J usage is TRBJ2-7; 14 bases map to TRBD2. The CDR3 extends over 21 amino acids. Germline CDR1 and CDR2: LNHDA and SQIVND (reference sequence). The junction had 20 bases not matched to a gene; V was cut back by 3 bases and J by 4 bases. CDR3 sequence: CASSIASGTSGRTSMGYEQYF. The DNA for the CDR3 is TGTGCCAGTAGTATTGCTTCCGGGACTAGCGGGAGAACGAGTATGGGATACGAGCAGTACTTC.

The chain carries TRBV4-1 and TRBJ2-7; possibly TRBD2 for D (5 bases). Germline CDR1 is MGHRA and CDR2 is YSYEKL. With 4 bases removed from V and 3 bases from J, the gap between germline ends came to 10 bases. CDR3 length: 13 amino acids. The CDR3 sequence is CASSPTGNYEQYF. CDR3 nucleotide sequence: TGCGCCAGCAGCCCGACGGGGAACTACGAGCAGTACTTC.

The V gene is TRBV7-3, the J gene TRBJ2-2; a possible D gene is TRBD2 (7 bases). The V gene's germline CDR1 is SGHTA and CDR2 FQGTGA. This CDR3 region has 17 residues. V was trimmed by 3 bases and J by 0 bases, leaving 14 bases between them. CDR3 bases: TGTGCCAGCAGCTTTAGGGGGGGGGCCGCGAACACCGGGGAGCTGTTTTTT. This sequence encodes CASSFRGGAANTGELFF.

This chain links TRBV28 with TRBJ2-3, with 7 bases aligning to TRBD2. V was clipped by 5 bases and J by 2 bases; unmatched bases: 1. The germline V gene has CDR1 MDHEN and CDR2 SYDVKM. The CDR3 runs to 13 residues. CDR3 in amino acids: CASSSGNTDTQYF. The CDR3 DNA reads as TGTGCCAGCAGTAGCGGGAACACAGATACGCAGTATTTT. Together with reference TRBV28 and TRBJ2-3, the CDR3 gives the full variable domain: DVKVTQSSRYLVKRTGEKVFLECVQDMDHENMFWYRQDPGLGLRLIYFSYDVKMKEKGDIPEGYSVSREKKERFSLILESASTNQTSMYLCASSSGNTDTQYFGPGTRLTVL.

This rearrangement joins TRBV11-2 to TRBJ2-7, with 11 bases identical to TRBD1. J lost 5 bases, V lost 5 bases, and 5 bases had no gene match. Germline V gene sequence: CDR1 SGHAT, CDR2 FQNNGV. There are 14 residues in the CDR3. The CDR3 sequence is CASSRGQGVHEQYF. The CDR3 DNA follows: TGTGCCAGCAGCCGGGGACAGGGGGTCCACGAGCAGTACTTC.

The chain joins TRBV18 to TRBJ2-7; 10 bases match TRBD1. This CDR3 spans 14 amino acids. V was pared by 3 bases and J by 4 bases, with 3 bases of the junction left unmatched. Germline V gene lookup returns CDR1 KGHSH and CDR2 LQKENI. CDR3 bases: TGTGCCAGCTCACCGGGGGGACAGGGGTACGAGCAGTACTTC. It translates to CASSPGGQGYEQYF.

This clone came up a few times. V is TRBV2 and J is TRBJ1-1; D gene uncertain. CDR1 and CDR2 from the germline V gene are SNHLY and FYNNEI. The V end lost 7 bases, the J end lost 0 bases, and 12 bases lay between the germline ends. The CDR3 is 14 residues long. The CDR3 nucleotides read TGTGCCAGCAATCCGACATATCTGAACACTGAAGCTTTCTTT. This sequence encodes CASNPTYLNTEAFF.

This clone was counted a few times. The chain combines TRBV13 with TRBJ2-3; 11 bases fit TRBD2. The germline V gene has CDR1 PRHDT and CDR2 FYEKMQ (reference sequence). This CDR3 is built from 15 residues. J gave up 10 bases and V 5 bases, and 11 bases lay outside the gene matches. The CDR3 region is CASSHSGRAEGAQYF. CDR3 in DNA: TGTGCCAGCAGCCATAGCGGGAGGGCCGAGGGTGCGCAGTATTTT.

The chain joins TRBV27 to TRBJ2-6; tentatively, D is TRBD2 (6 bases). The germline gives CDR1 MNHEY, CDR2 SMNVEV (reference sequence). CDR3 size: 17 residues. V was shortened by 5 bases and J by 0 bases, with 14 bases between the two germline ends. Here the CDR3 DNA reads TGTGCCAGCAGTCCCCTAACGGGGGACTCTGGGGCCAACGTCCTGACTTTC. Residues: CASSPLTGDSGANVLTF.

The genes are TRBV29-1 and TRBJ2-1; weak D call: TRBD2 (6 bases). CDR3 size: 16 residues. Germline V lookup: CDR1 SQVTM, CDR2 ANQGSEA. Deletions cut 0 bases from V and 2 bases from J, with 14 bases between. DNA for the CDR3: TGCAGCGTTGAAGATCTTCAGGCGGGGACCTACAATGAGCAGTTCTTC. As protein: CSVEDLQAGTYNEQFF.

This chain uses TRBV11-2 with TRBJ1-2, with TRBD1 identical over 8 bases. Trimming removed 5 bases from V and 0 bases from J; junction bases left unmatched: 5. The length of the CDR3 is 15 residues. Germline CDR1 and CDR2: SGHAT and FQNNGV. CDR3 sequence: CASSRQQGANYGYTF. The CDR3 DNA follows: TGTGCCAGCAGCCGCCAACAGGGGGCTAACTATGGCTACACCTTC.

This chain connects TRBV2 to TRBJ2-7; 11 bases map to TRBD1. Looked up from germline, CDR1 is SNHLY and CDR2 is FYNNEI. This CDR3 contains 15 residues. J gave up 2 bases and V 5 bases, and 5 bases lay outside the gene matches. The chain's CDR3 is CASSPGTGGTYEQYF. For the CDR3, the DNA is TGTGCCAGCAGTCCCGGGACAGGGGGGACCTACGAGCAGTACTTC.

The V and J genes are TRBV5-4 and TRBJ1-2, with unresolved D. The V end lost 0 bases, the J end lost 0 bases, and 6 bases lay between the germline ends. This CDR3 spans 14 amino acids. From germline, CDR1 is SGHNT and CDR2 YYREEE (reference sequence). The CDR3 DNA follows: TGTGCCAGCAGCTTGGCCAGGACTAACTATGGCTACACCTTC. It translates to CASSLARTNYGYTF.

This clone was seen more than once but under ten times. The chain employs TRBV5-1 and TRBJ1-1; the D gene is possibly TRBD1 (6 bases). Germline lookup yields CDR1 SGHRS and CDR2 YFSETQ. Trimming stripped 5 bases from V and 1 base from J, with 12 bases between. CDR3 length equals 14 residues. The CDR3 protein is CASRRQVSNTEAFF. As DNA, the CDR3 is TGCGCCAGCAGGCGACAGGTTTCGAACACTGAAGCTTTCTTT.

The chain uses TRBV5-1 and TRBJ2-2, with TRBD1 matching over 7 bases. The CDR3 runs to 16 residues. CDR1 and CDR2 (germline): SGHRS, YFSETQ. V shed 0 bases, J shed 2 bases, and the junction held 4 bases outside the gene matches. DNA for the CDR3: TGCGCCAGCAGCTTGGGGAACAGGGGTAACACCGGGGAGCTGTTTTTT. Protein: CASSLGNRGNTGELFF.

This chain uses TRBV5-1 with TRBJ2-5; 8 positions agree with TRBD1. V lost 0 bases and J lost 5; bases outside the gene matches: 3. Germline CDR1 is SGHRS and CDR2 is YFSETQ. The CDR3 has 14 amino acids. CDR3 residues: CASSLGQGMETQYF. CDR3 coding DNA: TGCGCCAGCAGCTTGGGACAGGGGATGGAGACCCAGTACTTC.

The chain joins TRBV28 to TRBJ1-2; 8 nucleotides match TRBD1. CDR3 length: 14 amino acids. V dropped 11 bases and J dropped 2; count of bases not matched to a gene: 10. Germline values: CDR1 MDHEN, CDR2 SYDVKM. The DNA of the CDR3 is TGTGCCTCCTACGGACAGGGCCCCAACTATGGCTACACCTTC. As protein: CASYGQGPNYGYTF.

The rearrangement uses TRBV5-5 and TRBJ1-3; D remains ambiguous. The germline gives CDR1 SGHKS, CDR2 YYEKEE (reference sequence). Trimming removed 0 bases from V and 2 bases from J, with 9 bases in between. The CDR3 extends over 15 amino acids. The CDR3: CASSLAWPPGNTIYF. DNA for the CDR3: TGTGCCAGCAGCTTGGCCTGGCCTCCTGGAAACACCATATATTTT.

The chain's CDR3 is CASKDTTTNEKLFF. The CDR3 coding sequence is TGTGCCAGCAAAGACACCACAACTAATGAAAAACTGTTTTTT. The gene calls are TRBV19 and TRBJ1-4; no firm D call. The V gene's germline CDR1 is LNHDA and CDR2 SQIVND (reference sequence). The length of the CDR3 is 14 residues. V was clipped by 9 bases and J by 0 bases, with 11 bases between them. The entire variable domain, with the rest obtained from reference TRBV19 and TRBJ1-4, is as follows: DGGITQSPKYLFRKEGQNVTLSCEQNLNHDAMYWYRQDPGQGLRLIYYSQIVNDFQKGDIAEGYSVSREKKESFPLTVTSAQKNPTAFYLCASKDTTTNEKLFFGSGTQLSVL.

The V and J genes are TRBV7-3 and TRBJ2-5; TRBD1 agrees at 9 bases. V lost 2 bases and J lost 2; bases outside the gene matches: 9. This CDR3 has 17 amino acids. In germline, CDR1 is SGHTA, CDR2 FQGTGA. CDR3 amino acids: CASSLGGQGWGQETQYF. CDR3 nucleotide sequence: TGTGCCAGCAGCTTAGGGGGACAGGGATGGGGACAAGAGACCCAGTACTTC.